This TCR beta chain was observed in a study of blood T cell repertoires in COVID-19. The overall study: From the United States, Italy and Spain came samples of acute and convalescent COVID-19.

Those enrolled in Seattle joined during active infection and were followed longitudinally afterward. As processed by the authors: Nucleated cell number was recorded as an estimate derived from reference gene primer amplification. TCRdb's copy holds only in-frame clones and misses some; the assay was immunoSEQ multiplex PCR. D and trimming were read from the DNA, whereas the V and J calls and clone size are those reported in that table. Of 300,000 to 400,000 clones in the sample, over 75% are singletons; the top ten hold about 2.3%. CDR1 is LGHNA and CDR2 is YNFKEQ in the germline V gene. The V end lost 1 base, the J end lost 6 bases, and 12 bases lay between the germline ends. The CDR3 loop spans 14 amino acids.

The sequence derives from a woman aged 55-75 years with COVID-19, enrolled during active disease. V and J are TRBV4-2 and TRBJ2-5; a possible D gene is TRBD1 (6 bases). Sequenced material: peripheral blood. CDR3 DNA: TGTGCCAGCAGCCAAGTAACAGGGTCGCAGACCCAGTACTTC. Residues: CASSQVTGSQTQYF.